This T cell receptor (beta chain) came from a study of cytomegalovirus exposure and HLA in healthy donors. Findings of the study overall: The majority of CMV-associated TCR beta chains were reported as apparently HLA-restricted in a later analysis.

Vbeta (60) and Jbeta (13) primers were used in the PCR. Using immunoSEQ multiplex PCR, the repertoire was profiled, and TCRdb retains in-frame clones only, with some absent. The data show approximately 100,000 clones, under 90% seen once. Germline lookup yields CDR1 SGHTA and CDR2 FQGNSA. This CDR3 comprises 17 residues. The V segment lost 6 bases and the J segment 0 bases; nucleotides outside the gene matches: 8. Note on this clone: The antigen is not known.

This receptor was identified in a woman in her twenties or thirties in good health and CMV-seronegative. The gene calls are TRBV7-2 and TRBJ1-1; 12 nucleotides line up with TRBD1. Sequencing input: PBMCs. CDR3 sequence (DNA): TGTGCCAGCAGTCCAAGGGACAGGGGGCGCATGAACACTGAAGCTTTCTTT. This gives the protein CASSPRDRGRMNTEAFF.